This T cell receptor (beta chain) came from a study of CD8 T cells in Susac syndrome. After extraction with the RNeasy kit, about 0.45 to 1 ug of the RNA was reverse transcribed using random hexamers. Amplification of the TCR beta CDR3 was carried out by immunoSEQ multiplex PCR, which spanned a total of 54 Vbeta and 13 Jbeta segments. TCRdb used MiXCR to reprocess the immunoSEQ multiplex PCR reads, holding one entry per CDR3 protein. The sample gives roughly 120,000 distinct CDR3 sequences, around 94% of which show up once; more than 0.075% is in the top ten. The CDR3 has 16 residues. V was trimmed by 2 bases and J by 6 bases, leaving 18 bases between them. The V gene's germline CDR1 is MGHRA and CDR2 YSYEKL. The authors negatively isolated CD8+ and CD4+ T cells and FACS-enriched TEMRA cells.

The V call is TRBV4-1, the J call TRBJ2-3; tentative D call: TRBD1 (5 bases). This TCR derives from a human donor in good health. The sequenced material came from CD4+ T cells from PBMCs. The CDR3 region has the DNA TGCGCCAGCAGCCAAATCGGGCAGGGAAGAATGGATACGCAGTATTTT. Translation gives CASSQIGQGRMDTQYF.